A selection of T cell receptor beta chains follows, all from one sample in a study of human T cells and chemical hapten exposure. TCRdb re-analysed the RACE reads in MiXCR, keeping a single row per CDR3 protein. Among some 46,000 distinct CDR3 sequences, 3.5% to 4.5% were seen once, and the ten largest hold 1.5% to 2%. Material: whole blood. The receptors stem from a female donor in good health. Some clones in this sample may be carry-over from other donors' samples. The CDR3 runs from the conserved cysteine through the conserved F or W. The D gene is left open where the match is weak.

cdr3_length	d_call	v_call	j_call	cdr3_aa
18	NA	TRBV6-6	TRBJ2-4	CASSYKTGTPVAKNIQYF
14	NA	TRBV6-2/TRBV6-3	TRBJ2-7	CASTDPTVSYEQYF
14	NA	TRBV7-2	TRBJ1-1	CASSLVMGSTEAFF
16	NA	TRBV12-3/TRBV12-4	TRBJ1-2	CASSQGTAFINYGYTF
14	NA	TRBV20-1	TRBJ1-2	CSARDDGRGYGYTF
15	NA	TRBV6-1	TRBJ1-1	CASSQPGEGRSEAFF
13	NA	TRBV7-9	TRBJ1-1	CASSLAVSGEAFF
15	NA	TRBV20-1	TRBJ2-5	CSAVPSGHRQETQYF
12	NA	TRBV6-2/TRBV6-3	TRBJ2-7	CASTRGGDEQYF
16	NA	TRBV5-1	TRBJ1-1	CASSLVSRGGSAEAFF
11	NA	TRBV7-2	TRBJ2-7	CASSLAHEQYF
12	NA	TRBV29-1	TRBJ2-3	CSVQLISDTQYF
16	NA	TRBV4-3	TRBJ2-1	CASSQDSVQGLNEQFF
15	NA	TRBV28	TRBJ2-7	CASSAPPSAAYEQYF
18	NA	TRBV6-2/TRBV6-3	TRBJ2-1	CASSHPGGRDFPYNEQFF
16	NA	TRBV20-1	TRBJ1-5	CSAGSGTTISNQPQHF
15	TRBD1	TRBV10-3	TRBJ1-1	CAIRRTGARDTEAFF
13	NA	TRBV7-3	TRBJ2-7	CASSEGLTGEKYF
15	NA	TRBV24-1	TRBJ2-1	CATSDLAYDNNEQFF
13	NA	TRBV6-5	TRBJ1-1	CASSRSASTEAFF
13	NA	TRBV29-1	TRBJ1-5	CSVAREGNQPQHF
14	TRBD1	TRBV20-1	TRBJ1-1	CSARVRNRGYRAFF